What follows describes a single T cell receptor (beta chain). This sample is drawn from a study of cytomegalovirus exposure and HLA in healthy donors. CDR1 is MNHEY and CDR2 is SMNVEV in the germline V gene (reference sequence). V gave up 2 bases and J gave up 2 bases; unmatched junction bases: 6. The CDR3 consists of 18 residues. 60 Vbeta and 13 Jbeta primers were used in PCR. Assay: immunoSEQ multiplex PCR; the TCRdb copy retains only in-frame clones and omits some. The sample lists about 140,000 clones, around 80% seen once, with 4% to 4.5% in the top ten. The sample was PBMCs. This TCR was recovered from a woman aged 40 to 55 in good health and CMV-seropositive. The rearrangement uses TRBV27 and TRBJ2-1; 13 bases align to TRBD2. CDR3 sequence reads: CASSLVLAGGLPYNEQFF. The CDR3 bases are TGTGCCAGCAGTTTAGTACTAGCGGGAGGGCTCCCCTACAATGAGCAGTTCTTC.